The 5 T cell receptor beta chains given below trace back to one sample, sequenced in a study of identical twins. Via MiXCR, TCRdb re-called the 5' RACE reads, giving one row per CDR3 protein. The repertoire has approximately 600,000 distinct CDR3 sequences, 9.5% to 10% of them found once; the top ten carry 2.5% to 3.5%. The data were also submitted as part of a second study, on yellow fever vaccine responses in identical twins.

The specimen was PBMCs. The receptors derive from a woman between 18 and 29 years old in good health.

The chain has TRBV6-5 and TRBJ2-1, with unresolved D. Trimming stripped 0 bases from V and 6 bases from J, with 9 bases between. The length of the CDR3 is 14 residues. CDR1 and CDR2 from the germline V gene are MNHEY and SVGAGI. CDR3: CASSYSTGPNEQFF. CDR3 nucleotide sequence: TGTGCCAGCAGTTACTCGACGGGCCCCAATGAGCAGTTCTTC.

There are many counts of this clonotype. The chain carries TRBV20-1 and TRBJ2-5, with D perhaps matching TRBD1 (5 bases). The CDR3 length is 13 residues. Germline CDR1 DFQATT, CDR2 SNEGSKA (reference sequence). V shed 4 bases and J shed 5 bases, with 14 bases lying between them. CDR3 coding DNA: TGCAGTGCTAACAGGAGAAGGCAGGAGACCCAGTACTTC. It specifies CSANRRRQETQYF.

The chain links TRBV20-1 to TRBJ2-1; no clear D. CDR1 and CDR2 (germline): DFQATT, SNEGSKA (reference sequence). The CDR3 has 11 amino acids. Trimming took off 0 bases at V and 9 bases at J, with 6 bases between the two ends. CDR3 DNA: TGCAGTGCTAGAGATTCGATTGAGCAGTTCTTC. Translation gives CSARDSIEQFF.

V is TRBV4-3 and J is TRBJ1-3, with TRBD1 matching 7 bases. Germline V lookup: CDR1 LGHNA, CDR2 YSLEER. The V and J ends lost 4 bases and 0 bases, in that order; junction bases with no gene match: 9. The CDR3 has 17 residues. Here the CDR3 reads CASSPMGRDSSGNTIYF. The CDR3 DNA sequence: TGCGCCAGCAGCCCCATGGGACGGGACAGCTCTGGAAACACCATATATTTT.

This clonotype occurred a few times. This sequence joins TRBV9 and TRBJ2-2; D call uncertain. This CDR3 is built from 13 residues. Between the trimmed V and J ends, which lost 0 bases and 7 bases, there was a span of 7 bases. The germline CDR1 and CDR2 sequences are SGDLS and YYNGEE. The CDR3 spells CASSVATGGELFF. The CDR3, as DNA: TGTGCCAGCAGCGTAGCTACGGGCGGGGAGCTGTTTTTT.